This entry concerns a single TCR beta chain. Its antigen is unknown. These data are taken from a study of post-analysis software for immune sequencing data. Unique molecular identifiers were carried by the TCR beta cDNA libraries. One entry per CDR3 protein, called by TCRdb with MiXCR from the PCR reads. The sample consists of some 700,000 distinct CDR3 sequences, 55% to 60% of them appearing once. Study observations and caveats: Controls showed significantly higher normalized Chao1 diversity than did multiple sclerosis patients. Relative to controls, patients had a handful of TRBV segments at higher frequency, with TRBV5-6, TRBV5-1 and TRBV20-1 among these.

Per germline, CDR1 SGHRS and CDR2 YFSETQ. The V gene end was trimmed by 2 bases and the J gene end by 6 bases; junction bases not matched to a gene: 4. There are 16 residues in the CDR3. The sample was blood. This sequence originates from a girl aged 2 to 10 with multiple sclerosis. J is TRBJ2-1 and V is TRBV5-1; 14 bases map to TRBD2. CDR3 DNA: TGCGCCAGCAGCTTTGGGACTAGCGGGAGTGGCAATGAGCAGTTCTTC. It translates to CASSFGTSGSGNEQFF.